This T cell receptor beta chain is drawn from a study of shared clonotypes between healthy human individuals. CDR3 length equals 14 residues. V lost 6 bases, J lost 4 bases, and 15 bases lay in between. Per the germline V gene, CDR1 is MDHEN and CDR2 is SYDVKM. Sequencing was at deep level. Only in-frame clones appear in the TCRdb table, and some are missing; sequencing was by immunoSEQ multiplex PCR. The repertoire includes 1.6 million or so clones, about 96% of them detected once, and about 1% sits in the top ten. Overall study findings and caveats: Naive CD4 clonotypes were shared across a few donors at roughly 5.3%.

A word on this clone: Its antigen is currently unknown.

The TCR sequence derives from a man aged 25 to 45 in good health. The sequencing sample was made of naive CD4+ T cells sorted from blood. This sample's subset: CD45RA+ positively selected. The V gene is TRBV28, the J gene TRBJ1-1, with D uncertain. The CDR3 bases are TGTGCCAGCAGATTTTTCGGGCAGTTCACTGAAGCTTTCTTT. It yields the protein CASRFFGQFTEAFF.